Each of the 8 T cell receptor beta chains below was sequenced from the same sample in a study of blood T cell repertoires in COVID-19 (dated by TCRdb to 2020 to 2022). Libraries were made using the immunoSEQ multiplex PCR assay. TCRdb retrieved this table from immuneACCESS and kept in-frame rearrangements only. Not all clones are present; in checked studies, unresolved V genes account for under half, and no reason is known for the remainder. The sample includes 290,000 or so clones, with 90% observed a single time. Around 4.5% of the sample comes from the top ten. The sequenced sample consisted of PBMCs or T cells enriched from blood (not recorded which). These receptors were obtained from a woman under 30 with acute COVID-19.

The chain joins TRBV19 to TRBJ2-5; 9 positions match TRBD1. Germline loops: CDR1 LNHDA, CDR2 SQIVND (reference sequence). Trimming cost V 5 bases and J 5 bases; bases outside gene matches: 6. The CDR3 runs to 14 residues. For the CDR3, the DNA is TGTGCCAGTAGTCTGACAGGGGGGGAGGAGACCCAGTACTTC. It codes for CASSLTGGEETQYF.

For the CDR3, the DNA is TGTGCCAGCATCGAACAGGGGCCTAACACCATATATTTT. Protein: CASIEQGPNTIYF. V is TRBV2 and J is TRBJ1-3; TRBD1 agrees at 7 bases. Germline CDR1 reads SNHLY; CDR2 reads FYNNEI. V lost 7 bases to trimming and J lost 7 bases; unmatched junction nucleotides: 7. CDR3 length equals 13 residues.

This chain joins TRBV28 and TRBJ2-7; D possibly corresponds to TRBD1 (6 bases). The CDR3 is 16 amino acids. Germline V gene data show CDR1 as MDHEN and CDR2 as SYDVKM. V shed 2 bases and J shed 5 bases, with 19 bases lying between them. The CDR3 region is CASSLKIPQGLNEQYF. In DNA form, the CDR3 reads TGTGCCAGCAGTTTAAAAATCCCACAGGGTCTCAACGAGCAGTACTTC.

The chain is built from TRBV7-6 and TRBJ1-1; 8 nucleotides align to TRBD1. CDR3 size: 15 residues. Germline V gives CDR1 SGHVS, CDR2 FNYEAQ. J lost 5 bases, V lost 1 base, and 6 bases had no gene match. The CDR3 spells CASSLVRGLRTEAFF. CDR3 DNA sequence: TGTGCCAGCAGCTTAGTCAGGGGGCTGAGGACTGAAGCTTTCTTT.

The chain is built from TRBV18 and TRBJ1-1; no firm D call. Germline lookup yields CDR1 KGHSH and CDR2 LQKENI. The CDR3 extends over 14 amino acids. Trimming removed 2 bases at V and 0 bases at J, with 7 bases between. CDR3 loop: CASSPDTVNTEAFF. The CDR3 DNA is TGTGCCAGCTCACCAGACACAGTGAACACTGAAGCTTTCTTT. The full variable domain, with the rest looked up from reference TRBV18 and TRBJ1-1, is NAGVMQNPRHLVRRRGQEARLRCSPMKGHSHVYWYRQLPEEGLKFMVYLQKENIIDESGMPKERFSAEFPKEGPSILRIQQVVRGDSAAYFCASSPDTVNTEAFFGQGTRLTVV.

V gene TRBV19 combines with J gene TRBJ2-3; TRBD2 matches 10 bases. This CDR3 has 16 amino acids. J gave up 9 bases and V 3 bases, and 12 bases lay outside the gene matches. Germline lookup yields CDR1 LNHDA and CDR2 SQIVND (reference sequence). Here the CDR3 DNA reads TGTGCCAGTAGTATCGTAGCGGGAGGCCCTTTATGGACGCAGTATTTT. It translates to CASSIVAGGPLWTQYF.

The rearrangement links TRBV3-1 (or the pseudogene TRBV3-2) to TRBJ1-1; D gene uncertain. The CDR3 covers 15 residues. With 3 bases removed from V and 1 base from J, the gap between germline ends came to 12 bases. Germline assignment: CDR1 LGHDT and CDR2 YNNKEL (reference sequence). CDR3 residues: CASSHAAAGNTEAFF. Written as DNA, the CDR3 is TGTGCCAGCAGCCACGCCGCAGCGGGGAACACTGAAGCTTTCTTT.

The chain employs TRBV5-1 and TRBJ1-3; TRBD1 matches 9 bases. V gave up 4 bases and J gave up 6 bases; unmatched junction bases: 8. Germline V CDR1 and CDR2: SGHRS, YFSETQ. This CDR3 contains 15 residues. CDR3 amino acids: CASSEGQGGLNTIYF. The CDR3 DNA reads as TGCGCCAGCAGCGAGGGACAGGGAGGCTTAAACACCATATATTTT.